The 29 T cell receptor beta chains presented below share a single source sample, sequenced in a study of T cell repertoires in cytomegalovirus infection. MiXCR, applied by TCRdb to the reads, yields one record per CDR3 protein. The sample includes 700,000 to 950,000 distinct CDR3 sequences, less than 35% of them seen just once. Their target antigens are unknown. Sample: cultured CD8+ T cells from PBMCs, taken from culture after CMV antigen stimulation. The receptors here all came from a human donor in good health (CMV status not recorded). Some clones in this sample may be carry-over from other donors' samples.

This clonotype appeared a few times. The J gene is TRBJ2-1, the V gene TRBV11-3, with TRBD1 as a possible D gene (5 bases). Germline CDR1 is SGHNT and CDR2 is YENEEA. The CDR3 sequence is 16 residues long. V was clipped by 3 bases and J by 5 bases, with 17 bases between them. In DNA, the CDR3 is TGTGCCAGCAGCTTTAGGACACTTATTCCTAACAATGAGCAGTTCTTC. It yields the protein CASSFRTLIPNNEQFF.

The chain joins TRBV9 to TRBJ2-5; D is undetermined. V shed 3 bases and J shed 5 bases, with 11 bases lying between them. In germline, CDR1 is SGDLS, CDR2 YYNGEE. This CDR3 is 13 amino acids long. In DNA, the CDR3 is TGTGCCAGCAGCGCTGAAAGGCAGGAGACCCAGTACTTC. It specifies CASSAERQETQYF.

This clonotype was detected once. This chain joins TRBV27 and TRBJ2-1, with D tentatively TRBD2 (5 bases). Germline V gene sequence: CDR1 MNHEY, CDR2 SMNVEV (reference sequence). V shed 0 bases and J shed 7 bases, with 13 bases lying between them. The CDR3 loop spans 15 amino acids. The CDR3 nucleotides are TGTGCCAGCAGTTTATCGAGGACGGGGTGGAATGAGCAGTTCTTC. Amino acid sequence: CASSLSRTGWNEQFF.

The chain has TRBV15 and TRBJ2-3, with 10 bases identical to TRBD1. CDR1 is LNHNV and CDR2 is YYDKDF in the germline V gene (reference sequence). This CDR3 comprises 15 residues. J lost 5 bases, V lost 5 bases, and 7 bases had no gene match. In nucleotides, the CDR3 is TGTGCCACCAGCCTTCCGGGACAGGGGAAAGATACGCAGTATTTT. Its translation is CATSLPGQGKDTQYF.

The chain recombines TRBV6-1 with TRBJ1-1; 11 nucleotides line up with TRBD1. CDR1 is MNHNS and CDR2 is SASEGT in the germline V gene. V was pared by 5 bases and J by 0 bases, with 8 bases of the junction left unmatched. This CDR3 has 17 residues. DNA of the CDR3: TGTGCCAGCAGTAAGAGGACAGGGGGCTATTTGAACACTGAAGCTTTCTTT. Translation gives CASSKRTGGYLNTEAFF.

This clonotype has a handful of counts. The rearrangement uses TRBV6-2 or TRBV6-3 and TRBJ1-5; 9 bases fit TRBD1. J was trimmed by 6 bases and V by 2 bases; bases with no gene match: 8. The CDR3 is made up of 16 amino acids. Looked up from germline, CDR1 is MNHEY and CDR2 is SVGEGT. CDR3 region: CASSYTPGQGRQPQHF. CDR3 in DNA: TGTGCCAGCAGTTACACACCAGGACAGGGGCGTCAGCCCCAGCATTTT.

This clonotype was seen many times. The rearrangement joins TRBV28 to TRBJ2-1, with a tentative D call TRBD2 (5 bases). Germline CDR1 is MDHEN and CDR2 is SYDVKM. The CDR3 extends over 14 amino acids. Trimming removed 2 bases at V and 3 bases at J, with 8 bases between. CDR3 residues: CASSLRGFYNEQFF. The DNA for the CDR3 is TGTGCCAGCAGTTTACGGGGTTTCTACAATGAGCAGTTCTTC.

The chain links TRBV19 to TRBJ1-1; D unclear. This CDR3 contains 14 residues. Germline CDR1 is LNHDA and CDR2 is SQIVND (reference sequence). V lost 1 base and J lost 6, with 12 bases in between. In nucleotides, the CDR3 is TGTGCCAGTAGTATAGGAGGGTATATCGCTGAAGCTTTCTTT. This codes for CASSIGGYIAEAFF.

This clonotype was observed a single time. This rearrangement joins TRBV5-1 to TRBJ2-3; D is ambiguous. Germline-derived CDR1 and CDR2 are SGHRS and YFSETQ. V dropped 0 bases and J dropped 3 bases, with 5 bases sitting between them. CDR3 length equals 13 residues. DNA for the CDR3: TGCGCCAGCAGCTTGGAAATGACAGATACGCAGTATTTT. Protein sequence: CASSLEMTDTQYF.

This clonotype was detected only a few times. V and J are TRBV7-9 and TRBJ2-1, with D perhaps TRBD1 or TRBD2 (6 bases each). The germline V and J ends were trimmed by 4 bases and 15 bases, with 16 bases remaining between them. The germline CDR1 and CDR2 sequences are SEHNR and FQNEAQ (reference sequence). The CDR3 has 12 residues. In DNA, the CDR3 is TGTGCCAGCAGCTCCCACGGGGGCTCTGGGTTCTTC. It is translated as CASSSHGGSGFF.

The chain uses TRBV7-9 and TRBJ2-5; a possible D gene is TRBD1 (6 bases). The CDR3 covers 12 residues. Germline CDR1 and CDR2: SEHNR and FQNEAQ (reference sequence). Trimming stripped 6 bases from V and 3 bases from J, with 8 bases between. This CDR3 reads CASRQGKETQYF. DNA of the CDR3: TGTGCCAGCAGGCAGGGGAAAGAGACCCAGTACTTC.

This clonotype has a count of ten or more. CDR3 nucleotide sequence: TGTGCCAGCAGCTCTTTTAGCGGGGGGATCTCCTACGAGCAGTACTTC. This gives the protein CASSSFSGGISYEQYF. V gene TRBV7-2 combines with J gene TRBJ2-7; 10 bases map to TRBD2. This CDR3 is 16 amino acids long. Germline V gene lookup returns CDR1 SGHTA and CDR2 FQGNSA. Trimming removed 4 bases from V and 0 bases from J; junction bases left unmatched: 6.

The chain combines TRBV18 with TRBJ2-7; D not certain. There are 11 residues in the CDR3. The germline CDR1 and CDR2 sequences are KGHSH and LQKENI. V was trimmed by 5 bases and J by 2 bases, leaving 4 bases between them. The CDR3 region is CASSATYEQYV. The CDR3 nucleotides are TGTGCCAGCTCAGCTACCTACGAGCAGTACGTC.

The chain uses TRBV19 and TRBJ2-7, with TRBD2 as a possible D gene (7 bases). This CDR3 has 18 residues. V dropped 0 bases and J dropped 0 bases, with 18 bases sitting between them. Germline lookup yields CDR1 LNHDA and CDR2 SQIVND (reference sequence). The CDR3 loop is CASSIDLVRGGRSYEQYF. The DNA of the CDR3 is TGTGCCAGTAGTATAGATCTCGTTCGCGGGGGCCGCTCCTACGAGCAGTACTTC.

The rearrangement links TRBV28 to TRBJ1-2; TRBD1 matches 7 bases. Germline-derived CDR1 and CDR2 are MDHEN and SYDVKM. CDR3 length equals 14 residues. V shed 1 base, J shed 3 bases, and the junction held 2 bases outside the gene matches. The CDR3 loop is CASSLYRGHYGYTF. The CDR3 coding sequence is TGTGCCAGCAGTTTATACAGGGGACACTATGGCTACACCTTC.

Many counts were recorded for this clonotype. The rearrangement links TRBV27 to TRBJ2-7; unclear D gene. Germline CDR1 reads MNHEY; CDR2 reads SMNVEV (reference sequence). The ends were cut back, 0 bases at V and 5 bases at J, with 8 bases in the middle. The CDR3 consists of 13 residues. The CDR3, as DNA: TGTGCCAGCAGTTTATCGATTCGAAACGAGCAGTACTTC. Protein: CASSLSIRNEQYF.

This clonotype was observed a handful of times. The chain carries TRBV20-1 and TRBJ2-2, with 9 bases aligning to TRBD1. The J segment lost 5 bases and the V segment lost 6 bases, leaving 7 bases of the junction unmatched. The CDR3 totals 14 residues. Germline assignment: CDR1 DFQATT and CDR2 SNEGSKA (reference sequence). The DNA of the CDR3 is TGCAGTGCATGGGACAGGGTGGGAACCGGGGAGCTGTTTTTT. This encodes CSAWDRVGTGELFF.

The CDR3: CASSHGLAGFANTGELFF. CDR3 DNA sequence: TGCGCCAGCAGCCATGGACTAGCGGGGTTCGCGAACACCGGGGAGCTGTTTTTT. The chain joins TRBV4-3 to TRBJ2-2, with 12 bases identical to TRBD2. Trimming cost V 3 bases and J 0 bases; bases outside gene matches: 5. The germline gives CDR1 LGHNA, CDR2 YSLEER. This CDR3 comprises 18 residues.

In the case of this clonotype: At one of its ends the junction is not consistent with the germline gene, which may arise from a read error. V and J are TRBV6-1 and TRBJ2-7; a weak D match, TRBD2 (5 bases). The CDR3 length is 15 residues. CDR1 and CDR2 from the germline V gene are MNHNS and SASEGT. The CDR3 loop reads CTSRWGAWAPNEQYF. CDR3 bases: TGTACCAGCCGTTGGGGAGCCTGGGCGCCGAACGAGCAGTACTTC.

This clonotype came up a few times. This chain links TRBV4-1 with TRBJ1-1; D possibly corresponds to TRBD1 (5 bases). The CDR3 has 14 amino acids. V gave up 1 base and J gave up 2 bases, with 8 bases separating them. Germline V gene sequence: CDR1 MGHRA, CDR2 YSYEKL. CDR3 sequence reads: CASSQGDSNTEAFF. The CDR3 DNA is TGCGCCAGCAGCCAAGGTGACAGTAACACTGAAGCTTTCTTT.

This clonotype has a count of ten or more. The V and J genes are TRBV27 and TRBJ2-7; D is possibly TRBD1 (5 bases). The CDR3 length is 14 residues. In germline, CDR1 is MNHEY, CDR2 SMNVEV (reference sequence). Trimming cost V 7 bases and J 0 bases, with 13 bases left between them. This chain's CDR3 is CASTMTVSSYEQYF. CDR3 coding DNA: TGTGCCAGCACCATGACAGTATCCTCCTACGAGCAGTACTTC.

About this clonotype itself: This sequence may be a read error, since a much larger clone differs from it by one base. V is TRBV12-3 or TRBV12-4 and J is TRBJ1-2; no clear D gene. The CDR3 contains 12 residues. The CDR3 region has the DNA TGTGCCAGCAGTGACAAGACGTATGGCTACGCCTTC. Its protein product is CASSDKTYGYAF.

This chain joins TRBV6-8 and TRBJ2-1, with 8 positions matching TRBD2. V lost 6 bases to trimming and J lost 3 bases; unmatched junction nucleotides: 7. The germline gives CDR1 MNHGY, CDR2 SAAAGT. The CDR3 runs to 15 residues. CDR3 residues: CASRGAGVYYNEQFF. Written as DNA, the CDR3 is TGTGCCAGCAGGGGAGCGGGGGTTTACTACAATGAGCAGTTCTTC.

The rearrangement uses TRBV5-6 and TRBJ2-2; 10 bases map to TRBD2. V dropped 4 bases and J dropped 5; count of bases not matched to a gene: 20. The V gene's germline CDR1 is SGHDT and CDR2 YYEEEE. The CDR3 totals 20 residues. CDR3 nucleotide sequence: TGTGCCAGCAGCCCCCCGTTACGAGCGAGCGGGGGGGCCTATACCGGGGAGCTGTTTTTT. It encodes CASSPPLRASGGAYTGELFF.

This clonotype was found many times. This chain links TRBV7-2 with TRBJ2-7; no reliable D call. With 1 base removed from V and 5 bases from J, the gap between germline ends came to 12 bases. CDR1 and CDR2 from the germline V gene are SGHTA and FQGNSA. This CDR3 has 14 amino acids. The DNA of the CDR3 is TGTGCCAGCAGCTTAGTGGTGAGCGACCACGAGCAGTACGTC. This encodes CASSLVVSDHEQYV.

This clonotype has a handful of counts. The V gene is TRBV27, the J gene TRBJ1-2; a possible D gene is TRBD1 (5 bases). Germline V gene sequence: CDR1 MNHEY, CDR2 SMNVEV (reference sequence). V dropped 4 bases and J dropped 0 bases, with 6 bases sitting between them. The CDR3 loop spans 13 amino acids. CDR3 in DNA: TGTGCCAGCAGTTGGACATCTAACTATGGCTACACCTTC. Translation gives CASSWTSNYGYTF.

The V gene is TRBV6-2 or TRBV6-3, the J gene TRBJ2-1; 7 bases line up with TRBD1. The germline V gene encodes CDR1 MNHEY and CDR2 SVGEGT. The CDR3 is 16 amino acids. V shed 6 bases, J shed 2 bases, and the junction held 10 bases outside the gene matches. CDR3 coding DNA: TGTGCCAGCAGCCGCTACCGGGACAGAACCTACAATGAGCAGTTCTTC. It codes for CASSRYRDRTYNEQFF.

The DNA for the CDR3 is TGTGCCAGCAGTTTAAGCAGTGGGTATCAGCCCCAGCATTTT. Translated, it gives CASSLSSGYQPQHF. The chain is built from TRBV28 and TRBJ1-5; D is undetermined. The ends were cut back, 2 bases at V and 5 bases at J, with 10 bases in the middle. The CDR3 contains 14 residues. Germline assignment: CDR1 MDHEN and CDR2 SYDVKM.

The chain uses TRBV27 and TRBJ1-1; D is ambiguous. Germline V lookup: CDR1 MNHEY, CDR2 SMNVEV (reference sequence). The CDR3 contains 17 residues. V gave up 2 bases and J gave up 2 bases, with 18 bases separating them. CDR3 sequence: CASSLSNPGSLNTEAFF. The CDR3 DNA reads TGTGCCAGCAGTTTAAGCAACCCCGGGAGTCTAAACACTGAAGCTTTCTTT.